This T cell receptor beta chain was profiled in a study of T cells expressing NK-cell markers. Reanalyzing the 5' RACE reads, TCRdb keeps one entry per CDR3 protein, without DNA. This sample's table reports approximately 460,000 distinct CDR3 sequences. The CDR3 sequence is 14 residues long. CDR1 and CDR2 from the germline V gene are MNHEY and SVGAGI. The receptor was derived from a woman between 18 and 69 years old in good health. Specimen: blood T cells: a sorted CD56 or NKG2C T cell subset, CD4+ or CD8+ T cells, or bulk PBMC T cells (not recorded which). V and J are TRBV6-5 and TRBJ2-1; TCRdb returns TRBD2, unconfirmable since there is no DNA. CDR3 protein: CASSYGTRDSEQFF.